The 24 T cell receptor beta chains in this list originate from one sample, sequenced in a study of cytomegalovirus exposure and HLA in healthy donors. PCR involved 60 Vbeta and 13 Jbeta primers. Clones were sequenced by immunoSEQ multiplex PCR, and TCRdb holds only the in-frame ones, with some missing. The data hold some 120,000 clones, with 77% observed a single time. The sequencing sample was made of PBMCs. These receptors were obtained from a woman aged 40 to 55 in good health and CMV-seropositive.

J is TRBJ2-7 and V is TRBV6-7, with 9 bases lining up with TRBD1. TRBV6-7 is sorted into the ORF group, with uncertain function. The CDR3 sequence is 16 residues long. Trimming cost V 0 bases and J 3 bases; bases outside gene matches: 6. The CDR3 protein is CASSYSPGTGSYEQYF. The CDR3 bases are TGTGCCAGCAGTTACTCTCCCGGGACAGGGAGCTACGAGCAGTACTTC.

A remark on this clone: Other DNA sequences in this specimen translate into the identical CDR3. The gene calls are TRBV6-4 and TRBJ2-2, with unresolved D. Germline V CDR1 and CDR2: MRHNA, SNTAGT. The CDR3 runs to 13 residues. The ends were cut back, 2 bases at V and 2 bases at J, with 3 bases in the middle. As DNA, the CDR3 is TGTGCCAGCAGTGACCTCAACACCGGGGAGCTGTTTTTT. Its protein is CASSDLNTGELFF.

The chain joins TRBV4-1 to TRBJ2-1, with 12 bases matching TRBD2. V lost 4 bases to trimming and J lost 2 bases; unmatched junction nucleotides: 6. Germline V CDR1 and CDR2: MGHRA, YSYEKL. CDR3 length: 17 residues. In DNA, the CDR3 is TGCGCCAGCAGCCCGCTACTAGCGGGAGGTCCCTACAATGAGCAGTTCTTC. This encodes CASSPLLAGGPYNEQFF.

This clone was detected only once. One end of the junction does not line up with germline, which may come from a read error. The genes are TRBV9 and TRBJ2-2, with D tentatively TRBD1 (5 bases). This CDR3 spans 20 amino acids. CDR1 SGDLS and CDR2 YYNGEE come from the germline V gene. CDR3 DNA sequence: TGTGTCAGCAGCTTCTCCCTTAGACAATCAGGGTCCACCATTTCCGGGGAGCTGTTTTTT. This gives the protein CVSSFSLRQSGSTISGELFF.

This clone was recorded many times. Written as DNA, the CDR3 is TGCGCCAGCAGCCTCCAGGGTTCCACCGGGGAGCTGTTTTTT. Translation: CASSLQGSTGELFF. The chain recombines TRBV4-1 with TRBJ2-2; D may be TRBD1 (5 bases). The CDR3 sequence is 14 residues long. The V gene lost 4 bases and the J gene lost 4 bases, with 10 bases spanning the gap. In germline, CDR1 is MGHRA, CDR2 YSYEKL.

This clone was observed a few times. This chain uses TRBV19 with TRBJ2-1; 8 bases are shared with TRBD2. The CDR3 is 13 residues long. Germline CDR1 reads LNHDA; CDR2 reads SQIVND (reference sequence). V was pared by 4 bases and J by 8 bases, with 4 bases of the junction left unmatched. The CDR3 region has the DNA TGTGCCAGTAGTACGGGACTAGTCGATGAGCAGTTCTTC. Its protein is CASSTGLVDEQFF.

This chain connects TRBV6-5 to TRBJ2-2; D uncertain. The V gene lost 6 bases and the J gene lost 1 base, with 3 bases spanning the gap. The CDR3 sequence is 12 residues long. Germline V gives CDR1 MNHEY, CDR2 SVGAGI. CDR3 coding DNA: TGTGCCAGCAGGAGGAACACCGGGGAGCTGTTTTTT. Its translation is CASRRNTGELFF.

This chain connects TRBV4-1 to TRBJ1-5; TRBD1 might be the D (5 bases). From germline, CDR1 is MGHRA and CDR2 YSYEKL. CDR3 length: 14 residues. V was trimmed by 1 base and J by 5 bases, leaving 9 bases between them. The CDR3 loop reads CASSQGQTDQPQHF. In DNA, the CDR3 is TGCGCCAGCAGCCAAGGACAGACCGATCAGCCCCAGCATTTT.

V gene TRBV7-9 combines with J gene TRBJ1-6; 8 bases map to TRBD1. J gave up 9 bases and V 2 bases, and 3 bases lay outside the gene matches. The V gene's germline CDR1 is SEHNR and CDR2 FQNEAQ (reference sequence). The CDR3 extends over 14 amino acids. CDR3 DNA: TGTGCCAGCAGCTTAAGGACAGGGACTTCACCCCTCCACTTT. It codes for CASSLRTGTSPLHF. The complete variable domain, with remaining parts taken from reference TRBV7-9 and TRBJ1-6, reads DTGVSQNPRHKITKRGQNVTFRCDPISEHNRLYWYRQTLGQGPEFLTYFQNEAQLEKSRLLSDRFSAERPKGSFSTLEIQRTEQGDSAMYLCASSLRTGTSPLHFGNGTRLTVT.

The rearrangement uses TRBV7-9 and TRBJ2-7; TRBD2 agrees at 13 bases. V shed 4 bases, J shed 13 bases, and the junction held 7 bases outside the gene matches. The CDR3 totals 13 residues. CDR1 and CDR2 (germline): SEHNR, FQNEAQ (reference sequence). The CDR3: CASSSGTSGMNYF. Written as DNA, the CDR3 is TGTGCCAGCAGCTCCGGGACTAGCGGGATGAATTACTTC. Based on the CDR3 plus reference TRBV7-9 and TRBJ2-7, the full variable domain is DTGVSQNPRHKITKRGQNVTFRCDPISEHNRLYWYRQTLGQGPEFLTYFQNEAQLEKSRLLSDRFSAERPKGSFSTLEIQRTEQGDSAMYLCASSSGTSGMNYFGPGTRLTVT.

The chain joins TRBV28 to TRBJ2-7, with D perhaps TRBD1 (5 bases). V gave up 1 base and J gave up 2 bases, with 9 bases separating them. This CDR3 region has 14 residues. CDR1 and CDR2 (germline): MDHEN, SYDVKM. Written as DNA, the CDR3 is TGTGCCAGCAGTTTATCAGGGCAGACCTACGAGCAGTACTTC. Residues: CASSLSGQTYEQYF. Based on the CDR3 plus reference TRBV28 and TRBJ2-7, the full variable domain is DVKVTQSSRYLVKRTGEKVFLECVQDMDHENMFWYRQDPGLGLRLIYFSYDVKMKEKGDIPEGYSVSREKKERFSLILESASTNQTSMYLCASSLSGQTYEQYFGPGTRLTVT.

To note about this clone: A read error may account for a junction end that differs from germline. This same CDR3 is encoded by further DNA sequences in the sample. CDR3 protein: CASSFTGGGEQFF. CDR3 sequence (DNA): TGTGCCAGTAGCTTTACAGGGGGTGGAGAGCAGTTCTTC. V usage is TRBV7-8 and J usage is TRBJ2-1; 8 nucleotides align to TRBD1. Germline-derived CDR1 and CDR2 are SGHVS and FQNEAQ. The CDR3 is made up of 13 amino acids.

This chain joins TRBV7-3 and TRBJ2-1, with D perhaps TRBD2 (6 bases). The germline V gene encodes CDR1 SGHTA and CDR2 FQGTGA. CDR3 length: 15 residues. V was pared by 5 bases and J by 2 bases, with 13 bases between. CDR3 sequence: CASSAAGRAYNEQFF. For the CDR3, the DNA is TGTGCCAGCAGCGCAGCGGGTAGAGCCTACAATGAGCAGTTCTTC.

This clone was found a few times. The J gene is TRBJ1-1, the V gene TRBV5-1; the D is unclear. The CDR3 has 13 residues. V lost 0 bases and J lost 1, with 4 bases in between. Germline CDR1 and CDR2: SGHRS and YFSETQ. CDR3 DNA sequence: TGCGCCAGCAGCTTGGCGGGGAACACTGAAGCTTTCTTT. Translation gives CASSLAGNTEAFF.

This sequence joins TRBV7-9 and TRBJ2-2; D may be TRBD2 (6 bases). The V gene lost 4 bases and the J gene lost 2 bases, with 8 bases spanning the gap. Germline V gives CDR1 SEHNR, CDR2 FQNEAQ (reference sequence). CDR3 length: 14 residues. Here the CDR3 reads CASSWRENTGELFF. Written as DNA, the CDR3 is TGTGCCAGCAGCTGGCGGGAAAACACCGGGGAGCTGTTTTTT.

The genes are TRBV6-1 and TRBJ2-3, with 10 nucleotides matching TRBD2. CDR3 length: 14 amino acids. V gave up 4 bases and J gave up 7 bases; unmatched junction bases: 5. CDR1 is MNHNS and CDR2 is SASEGT in the germline V gene. The CDR3 sequence: CASSGRTSGNTQYF. CDR3 bases: TGTGCCAGCAGTGGACGGACTAGCGGAAATACGCAGTATTTT.

This clone has a handful of counts. The V call is TRBV30, the J call TRBJ2-5, with a possible D match to TRBD1 (6 bases). In germline, CDR1 is GTSNPN, CDR2 SVGIG (reference sequence). The CDR3 extends over 11 amino acids. V lost 1 base to trimming and J lost 7 bases, with 7 bases between them. The CDR3 DNA sequence: TGTGCCTGGAGTGAAGGGGGGACCCAGTACTTC. This sequence encodes CAWSEGGTQYF.

J is TRBJ1-3 and V is TRBV19; possible D gene TRBD1, 5 bases. V dropped 3 bases and J dropped 0 bases, with 15 bases sitting between them. Germline lookup yields CDR1 LNHDA and CDR2 SQIVND (reference sequence). The CDR3 runs to 17 residues. For the CDR3, the DNA is TGTGCCAGTAGTATCAAGGGGACGGACTACTCTGGAAACACCATATATTTT. It encodes CASSIKGTDYSGNTIYF. The variable domain in full, completed from reference TRBV19 and TRBJ1-3, reads DGGITQSPKYLFRKEGQNVTLSCEQNLNHDAMYWYRQDPGQGLRLIYYSQIVNDFQKGDIAEGYSVSREKKESFPLTVTSAQKNPTAFYLCASSIKGTDYSGNTIYFGEGSWLTVV.

The rearrangement joins TRBV6-1 to TRBJ1-5, with 7 bases matching TRBD1. V trimming: 2 bases; J trimming: 4 bases; junction bases outside the gene matches: 5. CDR3 size: 15 residues. The germline V gene encodes CDR1 MNHNS and CDR2 SASEGT. The CDR3 nucleotides are TGTGCCAGCAGTGAAAGGGGGCGCGGGAATCAGCCCCAGCATTTT. Amino acids: CASSERGRGNQPQHF.

This chain joins TRBV6-5 and TRBJ1-4; D unclear. V was trimmed by 0 bases and J by 0 bases, leaving 8 bases between them. Germline CDR1 MNHEY, CDR2 SVGAGI. The CDR3 has 16 amino acids. The CDR3 DNA reads as TGTGCCAGCAGTTACTCGTGGGCCGCAACTAATGAAAAACTGTTTTTT. Residues: CASSYSWAATNEKLFF.

The chain uses TRBV5-4 and TRBJ2-7, with 7 bases lining up with TRBD2. CDR1 SGHNT and CDR2 YYREEE come from the germline V gene (reference sequence). Germline trimming cut 4 bases from V and 3 bases from J; bases unmatched to any gene: 10. The CDR3 contains 15 residues. In DNA, the CDR3 is TGTGCCAGCAGCGTCTACTTCGGCGGGAGCTACGAGCAGTACTTC. It yields the protein CASSVYFGGSYEQYF.

The chain has TRBV2 and TRBJ2-1; 11 nucleotides line up with TRBD2. Germline assignment: CDR1 SNHLY and CDR2 FYNNEI. The CDR3 is 17 residues long. The ends lost 2 bases at V and 6 bases at J; junction bases unmatched: 9. The chain's CDR3 is CASSESGSGLAANEQFF. As DNA, the CDR3 is TGTGCCAGCAGTGAATCTGGATCGGGACTAGCGGCCAATGAGCAGTTCTTC.

J is TRBJ2-1 and V is TRBV28, with 13 bases identical to TRBD2. J was trimmed by 4 bases and V by 5 bases; bases with no gene match: 5. The CDR3 is made up of 16 amino acids. Germline V gives CDR1 MDHEN, CDR2 SYDVKM. The CDR3, as DNA: TGTGCCAGCAGTCCGACTAGCGGGAGGACATACAATGAGCAGTTCTTC. Translating it yields CASSPTSGRTYNEQFF.

The chain employs TRBV7-6 and TRBJ2-7; D is ambiguous. The CDR3 loop spans 14 amino acids. CDR1 and CDR2 (germline): SGHVS, FNYEAQ. Trimming removed 6 bases at V and 3 bases at J, with 15 bases between. The CDR3 spells CASSSPGLHYEQYF. The CDR3 DNA follows: TGTGCCAGCAGTTCCCCGGGTCTCCACTACGAGCAGTACTTC.